Listed below are T cell receptor beta chains from one sample, sequenced in a study of blood T cell repertoires in COVID-19. Measured with immunoSEQ multiplex PCR; TCRdb has only the in-frame clones, and not every one. The repertoire holds 25,000 to 30,000 clones, with 88% as singletons. The sequenced sample was peripheral blood. These receptors were collected from a woman between 45 and 60 years old with active COVID-19. The CDR3 runs from the conserved cysteine through the conserved F or W. The D gene is left open where the match is weak. Only some rows state a clone size, as once, few, many or a class for expanded clones.

abundance: -; j_gene: TRBJ2-7; d_gene: -; v_gene: TRBV5-1; CDR3aa: CASSSPRGGGEQYF; CDR3nt: TGCGCCAGCAGCTCCCCCAGGGGTGGGGGCGAGCAGTACTTC
abundance: -; j_gene: TRBJ1-4; d_gene: TRBD1; v_gene: TRBV7-9; CDR3aa: CASSLDEPGQVGEKLFF; CDR3nt: TGTGCCAGCAGCTTAGACGAACCGGGACAGGTCGGTGAAAAACTGTTTTTT
abundance: -; j_gene: TRBJ1-5; d_gene: TRBD1; v_gene: TRBV28; CDR3aa: CATGQGHMDQPQHF; CDR3nt: TGTGCCACGGGACAGGGGCACATGGATCAGCCCCAGCATTTT
abundance: few; j_gene: TRBJ1-5; d_gene: -; v_gene: TRBV2; CDR3aa: CASTGTRNSNQPQHF; CDR3nt: TGTGCCAGCACTGGGACAAGGAATAGCAATCAGCCCCAGCATTTT
abundance: -; j_gene: TRBJ1-2; d_gene: -; v_gene: TRBV5-6; CDR3aa: CASSLEAGHYGYTF; CDR3nt: TGTGCCAGCAGCTTGGAAGCAGGGCACTATGGCTACACCTTC
abundance: few; j_gene: TRBJ2-7; d_gene: -; v_gene: TRBV9; CDR3aa: CASSVGGSQAHEQYF; CDR3nt: TGTGCCAGCAGCGTAGGCGGCAGTCAAGCCCACGAGCAGTACTTC
abundance: -; j_gene: TRBJ1-3; d_gene: -; v_gene: TRBV5-6; CDR3aa: CASSPTDGGNTIYF; CDR3nt: TGTGCCAGCAGCCCGACAGACGGAGGAAACACCATATATTTT
abundance: -; j_gene: TRBJ2-7; d_gene: -; v_gene: TRBV7-9; CDR3aa: CASGGSTPYEQYF; CDR3nt: TGTGCCAGCGGCGGGTCTACACCCTACGAGCAGTACTTC
abundance: -; j_gene: TRBJ2-1; d_gene: -; v_gene: TRBV19; CDR3aa: CASSIVSGGLYNEQFF; CDR3nt: TGTGCCAGTAGTATAGTTTCGGGGGGCCTCTACAATGAGCAGTTCTTC
abundance: -; j_gene: TRBJ2-3; d_gene: -; v_gene: TRBV13; CDR3aa: CASSFGTDTQYF; CDR3nt: TGTGCCAGCAGCTTCGGCACAGATACGCAGTATTTT
abundance: -; j_gene: TRBJ1-3; d_gene: TRBD1; v_gene: TRBV5-5; CDR3aa: CASSQGALGNTIYF; CDR3nt: TGTGCCAGCAGCCAGGGGGCGCTTGGAAACACCATATATTTT
abundance: -; j_gene: TRBJ2-7; d_gene: -; v_gene: TRBV6-5; CDR3aa: CASSPSRGGVLEQYF; CDR3nt: TGTGCCAGCAGTCCTAGCCGGGGAGGTGTCCTCGAGCAGTACTTC
abundance: -; j_gene: TRBJ2-5; d_gene: TRBD2; v_gene: TRBV5-1; CDR3aa: CASSWGRGEETQYF; CDR3nt: TGCGCCAGCAGTTGGGGACGGGGGGAAGAGACCCAGTACTTC
abundance: -; j_gene: TRBJ2-7; d_gene: TRBD2; v_gene: TRBV9; CDR3aa: CASSQTSGSGEQYF; CDR3nt: TGTGCCAGCAGCCAAACTAGCGGGAGTGGCGAGCAGTACTTC
abundance: -; j_gene: TRBJ2-3; d_gene: -; v_gene: TRBV6-6; CDR3aa: CASSYLTRFTDTQYF; CDR3nt: TGTGCCAGCAGTTATTTGACTAGGTTCACAGATACGCAGTATTTT
abundance: once; j_gene: TRBJ2-7; d_gene: -; v_gene: TRBV5-6; CDR3aa: CASSLGQQSSYEQYF; CDR3nt: TGTGCCAGCAGCTTGGGACAGCAAAGCTCCTACGAGCAGTACTTC
abundance: -; j_gene: TRBJ2-3; d_gene: TRBD2; v_gene: TRBV14; CDR3aa: CASSPLTSSDTQYF; CDR3nt: TGTGCCAGCAGCCCCTTGACTAGCTCGGATACGCAGTATTTT
abundance: few; j_gene: TRBJ1-6; d_gene: -; v_gene: TRBV6-5; CDR3aa: CASSYLSRGDSPLHF; CDR3nt: TGTGCCAGCAGTTATTTAAGCAGGGGCGACTCACCCCTCCACTTT
abundance: -; j_gene: TRBJ2-7; d_gene: TRBD2; v_gene: TRBV4-1; CDR3aa: CASSQVQSSLAGVEQYF; CDR3nt: TGCGCCAGCAGCCAAGTTCAAAGTTCCCTAGCGGGAGTCGAGCAGTACTTC
abundance: -; j_gene: TRBJ1-1; d_gene: TRBD1; v_gene: TRBV5-1; CDR3aa: CASSAGQTGGTEAFF; CDR3nt: TGCGCCAGCAGCGCCGGACAAACAGGGGGCACTGAAGCTTTCTTT
abundance: -; j_gene: TRBJ2-3; d_gene: -; v_gene: TRBV7-2; CDR3aa: CASRRGAGDTQYF; CDR3nt: TGTGCCTCCCGCAGGGGCGCGGGAGATACGCAGTATTTT
abundance: -; j_gene: TRBJ1-1; d_gene: TRBD1; v_gene: TRBV28; CDR3aa: CASRELPGTGSMNTEAFF; CDR3nt: TGTGCCAGCAGGGAACTTCCCGGGACAGGGAGCATGAACACTGAAGCTTTCTTT
abundance: -; j_gene: TRBJ2-7; d_gene: -; v_gene: TRBV4-2; CDR3aa: CASSQDKRKSYEQYF; CDR3nt: TGTGCCAGCAGCCAAGATAAGAGGAAATCCTACGAGCAGTACTTC
abundance: few; j_gene: TRBJ1-3; d_gene: -; v_gene: TRBV5-5; CDR3aa: CASSLDSGSGNTIYF; CDR3nt: TGTGCCAGCAGCTTGGACAGTGGCTCTGGAAACACCATATATTTT
abundance: -; j_gene: TRBJ2-7; d_gene: -; v_gene: TRBV4-2; CDR3aa: CASKGAEGRGLSYEQYF; CDR3nt: TGTGCCAGCAAAGGGGCGGAGGGGCGCGGTTTATCCTACGAGCAGTACTTC
abundance: -; j_gene: TRBJ2-3; d_gene: -; v_gene: TRBV4-1; CDR3aa: CASSRLAARDPTDTQYF; CDR3nt: TGCGCCAGCAGCCGCCTGGCCGCGAGGGATCCCACAGATACGCAGTATTTT
abundance: -; j_gene: TRBJ1-2; d_gene: TRBD1; v_gene: TRBV5-6; CDR3aa: CASSRDRIPYGYTF; CDR3nt: TGTGCCAGCAGCCGGGACAGAATTCCTTATGGCTACACCTTC
abundance: -; j_gene: TRBJ1-5; d_gene: -; v_gene: TRBV7-2; CDR3aa: CASSFGAGRTWNQPQHF; CDR3nt: TGTGCCAGCAGCTTTGGAGCGGGGCGGACATGGAATCAGCCCCAGCATTTT
abundance: once; j_gene: TRBJ1-1; d_gene: -; v_gene: TRBV5-6; CDR3aa: CASSPTTDTEAFF; CDR3nt: TGTGCCAGCAGCCCGACGACAGACACTGAAGCTTTCTTT
abundance: -; j_gene: TRBJ1-1; d_gene: TRBD1; v_gene: TRBV5-1; CDR3aa: CASSRYQGGTEAFF; CDR3nt: TGCGCCAGCAGCCGCTACCAGGGGGGCACTGAAGCTTTCTTT
abundance: -; j_gene: TRBJ2-3; d_gene: TRBD2; v_gene: TRBV7-9; CDR3aa: CASSAWTSRFPDTQYF; CDR3nt: TGTGCCAGCAGCGCTTGGACTAGCCGTTTCCCAGATACGCAGTATTTT
abundance: once; j_gene: TRBJ2-7; d_gene: -; v_gene: TRBV4-1; CDR3aa: CASSQGGSEQYF; CDR3nt: TGCGCCAGCAGCCAAGGTGGGAGCGAGCAGTACTTC
abundance: few; j_gene: TRBJ2-7; d_gene: TRBD2; v_gene: TRBV18; CDR3aa: CASSQGLAGGEQYF; CDR3nt: TGTGCCAGCTCACAGGGACTAGCGGGAGGCGAGCAGTACTTC
abundance: -; j_gene: TRBJ2-4; d_gene: -; v_gene: TRBV10-3; CDR3aa: CAISESLLAKNIQYF; CDR3nt: TGTGCCATCAGTGAGTCTCTACTAGCCAAAAACATTCAGTACTTC
abundance: -; j_gene: TRBJ2-3; d_gene: TRBD2; v_gene: TRBV18; CDR3aa: CASSPPGRGRAADTQYF; CDR3nt: TGTGCCAGCTCACCACCAGGTCGCGGGAGGGCTGCAGATACGCAGTATTTT
abundance: -; j_gene: TRBJ1-2; d_gene: TRBD1; v_gene: TRBV30; CDR3aa: CAWNRDRASYGYTF; CDR3nt: TGTGCCTGGAACCGGGACAGGGCTAGCTATGGCTACACCTTC
abundance: -; j_gene: TRBJ2-1; d_gene: -; v_gene: TRBV13; CDR3aa: CASVSGTYNEQFF; CDR3nt: TGTGCCAGCGTTTCGGGGACCTACAATGAGCAGTTCTTC
abundance: -; j_gene: TRBJ2-5; d_gene: TRBD2; v_gene: TRBV7-8; CDR3aa: CASSLRPSGRVEETQYF; CDR3nt: TGTGCCAGCAGCCTCCGCCCTAGCGGGAGGGTTGAAGAGACCCAGTACTTC
abundance: -; j_gene: TRBJ1-1; d_gene: -; v_gene: TRBV14; CDR3aa: CASSQDWGPGTEAFF; CDR3nt: TGTGCCAGCAGCCAAGATTGGGGGCCGGGCACTGAAGCTTTCTTT
abundance: -; j_gene: TRBJ1-4; d_gene: -; v_gene: TRBV5-1; CDR3aa: CASAGAANEKLFF; CDR3nt: TGCGCCAGCGCGGGGGCAGCTAATGAAAAACTGTTTTTT
abundance: -; j_gene: TRBJ2-5; d_gene: -; v_gene: TRBV25-1; CDR3aa: CASSDLAPYQETQYF; CDR3nt: TGTGCCAGCAGTGACCTAGCGCCTTACCAAGAGACCCAGTACTTC
abundance: -; j_gene: TRBJ1-1; d_gene: -; v_gene: TRBV6-1; CDR3aa: CASSDGTHRKGGF; CDR3nt: TGTGCCAGCAGTGACGGGACACATCGAAAAGGGGGCTTT
abundance: -; j_gene: TRBJ2-1; d_gene: -; v_gene: TRBV4-1; CDR3aa: CASSLPGAVGEQFF; CDR3nt: TGCGCCAGCAGCTTGCCGGGAGCGGTGGGGGAGCAGTTCTTC
abundance: -; j_gene: TRBJ2-7; d_gene: TRBD2; v_gene: TRBV3-1/TRBV3-2; CDR3aa: CASSQGVAGDSEQYF; CDR3nt: TGTGCCAGCAGCCAAGGCGTAGCGGGAGACTCCGAGCAGTACTTC
abundance: -; j_gene: TRBJ1-6; d_gene: TRBD1; v_gene: TRBV27; CDR3aa: CASSLGQGGSPLHF; CDR3nt: TGTGCCAGCAGTCTAGGACAGGGGGGGTCACCCCTCCACTTT
abundance: -; j_gene: TRBJ2-3; d_gene: -; v_gene: TRBV29-1; CDR3aa: CSVEAGVADTQYF; CDR3nt: TGCAGCGTTGAAGCGGGAGTGGCAGATACGCAGTATTTT
abundance: -; j_gene: TRBJ2-5; d_gene: TRBD1; v_gene: TRBV3-1/TRBV3-2; CDR3aa: CASSQDRYRGFVTQYF; CDR3nt: TGTGCCAGCAGCCAAGATCGGTACAGGGGTTTTGTGACCCAGTACTTC
abundance: -; j_gene: TRBJ1-3; d_gene: TRBD1; v_gene: TRBV11-2; CDR3aa: CASSSGTAGNTIYF; CDR3nt: TGTGCCAGCAGCTCCGGGACAGCTGGAAACACCATATATTTT
abundance: -; j_gene: TRBJ2-1; d_gene: TRBD1; v_gene: TRBV19; CDR3aa: CASSIAGTGAFEQFF; CDR3nt: TGTGCCAGTAGTATAGCGGGGACAGGGGCTTTCGAGCAGTTCTTC
abundance: -; j_gene: TRBJ2-7; d_gene: -; v_gene: TRBV2; CDR3aa: CASTPPNQGSYEQYF; CDR3nt: TGTGCCAGCACCCCTCCTAACCAGGGGAGTTACGAGCAGTACTTC
abundance: -; j_gene: TRBJ1-2; d_gene: -; v_gene: TRBV30; CDR3aa: CAWSVLDTLYGYTF; CDR3nt: TGTGCCTGGAGTGTACTTGACACTCTCTATGGCTACACCTTC
abundance: -; j_gene: TRBJ1-4; d_gene: -; v_gene: TRBV5-3; CDR3aa: CARSFSPGQLEKLFF; CDR3nt: TGTGCCAGAAGCTTTTCACCCGGACAGTTAGAAAAACTGTTTTTT
abundance: -; j_gene: TRBJ2-5; d_gene: -; v_gene: TRBV16; CDR3aa: CASSQPSQETQYF; CDR3nt: TGTGCCAGCAGCCAACCCAGTCAAGAGACCCAGTACTTC
abundance: once; j_gene: TRBJ1-4; d_gene: TRBD1; v_gene: TRBV2; CDR3aa: CASTGGDIGNEKLFF; CDR3nt: TGTGCCAGTACAGGGGGCGATATTGGAAATGAAAAACTGTTTTTT
abundance: -; j_gene: TRBJ2-1; d_gene: -; v_gene: TRBV19; CDR3aa: CASSIGLGLRNEQFF; CDR3nt: TGTGCCAGTAGTATAGGCCTAGGCCTAAGGAATGAGCAGTTCTTC
abundance: -; j_gene: TRBJ2-1; d_gene: -; v_gene: TRBV24-1; CDR3aa: CATSSGLNEQFF; CDR3nt: TGTGCCACCTCGTCAGGGCTCAATGAGCAGTTCTTC
abundance: -; j_gene: TRBJ2-7; d_gene: TRBD1; v_gene: TRBV19; CDR3aa: CASSIGQGLSYEQYF; CDR3nt: TGTGCCAGTAGTATAGGACAGGGGCTGTCCTACGAGCAGTACTTC
abundance: -; j_gene: TRBJ1-6; d_gene: -; v_gene: TRBV28; CDR3aa: CASSPWTATSYNSPLHF; CDR3nt: TGTGCCAGCAGTCCCTGGACAGCTACCTCCTATAATTCACCCCTCCACTTT
abundance: -; j_gene: TRBJ1-4; d_gene: -; v_gene: TRBV6-5; CDR3aa: CASSPGNFEKLFF; CDR3nt: TGTGCCAGCTCCCCCGGGAATTTCGAAAAACTGTTTTTT